The 6 T cell receptor beta chains below all came from one sample that was sequenced in a study of T cells in Graves' hyperthyroidism and ophthalmopathy. Researchers took RNA transcripts and amplified the TCR beta CDR3 regions from them. The HTBI primer set served for first-round RT-PCR of the TCR CDR3. TCRdb itself ran the multiplex PCR reads through MiXCR, one entry per CDR3 protein. Among roughly 600,000 distinct CDR3 sequences listed, roughly 15% were seen once. Sequences were obtained from blood. The receptors shown here come from a woman aged 45-65 years with Graves' ophthalmopathy.

Points on this clonotype: This could be a read error, since a much larger clone is one nucleotide away. J is TRBJ2-4 and V is TRBV28; D might be TRBD1 (6 bases). There are 15 residues in the CDR3. Germline-derived CDR1 and CDR2 are MDHEN and SYDVKM. The CDR3 here is CASSYRDVAKTIQYF. The CDR3 bases are TGTGCCAGCAGTTACAGGGACGTAGCCAAAACCATTCAGTACTTC.

This sequence joins TRBV27 and TRBJ1-1, with no clear D. Germline lookup yields CDR1 MNHEY and CDR2 SMNVEV (reference sequence). The length of the CDR3 is 13 residues. The V gene lost 2 bases and the J gene lost 7 bases, with 11 bases spanning the gap. CDR3 protein: CASSLGRRNEAFF. The CDR3, as DNA: TGTGCCAGCAGTTTAGGCCGCAGAAATGAAGCTTTCTTT.

This clonotype was counted at least ten times. The chain is built from TRBV27 and TRBJ2-7, with D possibly matching TRBD2 (6 bases). The V end lost 2 bases, the J end lost 4 bases, and 12 bases lay between the germline ends. Germline V lookup: CDR1 MNHEY, CDR2 SMNVEV (reference sequence). The CDR3 runs to 14 residues. DNA for the CDR3: TGTGCCAGCAGTTTAAAACTAGCCAATTACGAGCAGTACTTC. Translated: CASSLKLANYEQYF.

This clonotype was found a few times. The V call is TRBV7-3, the J call TRBJ2-5; D assignment may be TRBD1 or TRBD2 (5 bases each). The CDR3 is 13 amino acids. Deletions cut 2 bases from V and 5 bases from J, with 9 bases between. The germline V gene has CDR1 SGHTA and CDR2 FQGTGA. The CDR3 nucleotides are TGTGCCAGCAGCTTAGAGGGGTGGGAGACCCAGTACTTC. Translating it yields CASSLEGWETQYF.

This chain joins TRBV4-2 and TRBJ2-2, with 7 bases that match TRBD2. From germline, CDR1 is LGHNA and CDR2 YNFKEQ. This CDR3 spans 18 amino acids. V trimming: 0 bases; J trimming: 5 bases; junction bases outside the gene matches: 12. CDR3 loop: CASSQETMAGVGTGELFF. In DNA form, the CDR3 reads TGTGCCAGCAGCCAAGAAACAATGGCGGGAGTTGGTACCGGGGAGCTGTTTTTT.

This clonotype was seen ten or more times. The chain is built from TRBV9 and TRBJ2-3; 10 bases fit TRBD2. The CDR3 runs to 16 residues. V was clipped by 0 bases and J by 6 bases; unmatched bases: 7. Germline V gene lookup returns CDR1 SGDLS and CDR2 YYNGEE. CDR3 loop: CASSVGPSGRGDTQYF. For the CDR3, the DNA is TGTGCCAGCAGCGTAGGTCCTAGCGGGAGAGGGGATACGCAGTATTTT.